Listed here are 19 T cell receptor beta chains from one sample, sequenced in a study of cytomegalovirus exposure and HLA in healthy donors. The PCR used 60 Vbeta and 13 Jbeta primers. TCRdb keeps only in-frame clones here, not all; method: immunoSEQ multiplex PCR. This sample has 140,000 or so clones, with approximately 79% found just once. Material for sequencing was PBMCs. Receptor source: a young man in good health and CMV-seropositive.

This clone has a handful of counts. This chain joins TRBV6-5 and TRBJ2-1, with D perhaps TRBD1 (6 bases). CDR1 and CDR2 (germline): MNHEY, SVGAGI. V lost 5 bases, J lost 3 bases, and 11 bases lay in between. CDR3 length: 14 residues. The CDR3 DNA reads as TGTGCCAGCAGTCGCCGGACAGACTACAATGAGCAGTTCTTC. It encodes CASSRRTDYNEQFF.

This chain joins TRBV7-6 and TRBJ2-1; D is possibly TRBD2 (5 bases). This CDR3 has 15 residues. The V end was cut by 2 bases, the J end by 1 base, with 9 bases between. The germline gives CDR1 SGHVS, CDR2 FNYEAQ. CDR3 coding DNA: TGTGCCAGCAGCTTATCGATAGCGTCCTACAATGAGCAGTTCTTC. This codes for CASSLSIASYNEQFF.

This chain links TRBV6-5 with TRBJ2-1; 7 bases agree with TRBD1. V trimming: 2 bases; J trimming: 6 bases; junction bases outside the gene matches: 4. Germline values: CDR1 MNHEY, CDR2 SVGAGI. This CDR3 comprises 14 residues. The CDR3 spells CASSYRQGVNEQFF. Here the CDR3 DNA reads TGTGCCAGCAGTTACAGACAGGGTGTCAATGAGCAGTTCTTC.

A note on this clone: A junction boundary mismatches the germline segment, possibly from a read error. V and J are TRBV7-7 and TRBJ2-5, with a weak D call TRBD2 (5 bases). The CDR3 spans 16 residues. Germline CDR1 is SSHAT and CDR2 is FNYEAQ (reference sequence). The DNA of the CDR3 is TGTGCTAGCAGCTTAAAGTCGACGGGGTACCAAGAGACCCAGTACTTC. It codes for CASSLKSTGYQETQYF.

The chain couples TRBV11-1 to TRBJ2-7; D unclear. The CDR3 extends over 15 amino acids. V was clipped by 5 bases and J by 2 bases, with 16 bases between them. Germline CDR1 is SGHAT and CDR2 is FQDESV (reference sequence). The CDR3 bases are TGTGCCAGCAGCACCGGCAACTTGGAGACCTACGAGCAGTACTTC. Its protein product is CASSTGNLETYEQYF.

J is TRBJ2-7 and V is TRBV15; no reliable D call. Germline CDR1 and CDR2: LNHNV and YYDKDF (reference sequence). There are 14 residues in the CDR3. The ends were cut back, 4 bases at V and 2 bases at J, with 12 bases in the middle. The CDR3 region is CATSKGRWTYEQYF. CDR3 sequence (DNA): TGTGCCACCAGCAAAGGCAGGTGGACCTACGAGCAGTACTTC.

This clone was observed a single time. The chain links TRBV28 to TRBJ1-2; maybe TRBD1 (6 bases). This CDR3 is built from 12 residues. V was trimmed by 10 bases and J by 4 bases, leaving 13 bases between them. Germline values: CDR1 MDHEN, CDR2 SYDVKM. CDR3 in DNA: TGTGCCACGGGGGGGGGCAGCTATGGCTACACCTTC. Translation gives CATGGGSYGYTF.

This clone was recorded a few times. The chain recombines TRBV21-1 with TRBJ2-7; the table assigns TRBD2, which was not confirmed against the DNA. TRBV21-1 is flagged as a pseudogene. The CDR3 is made up of 15 amino acids. This chain's CDR3 is CASSKRGVELSEQYF. In nucleotides, the CDR3 is TGTGCCAGCAGCAAACGCGGCGTGGAGTTATCCGAGCAGTACTTC.

This rearrangement joins TRBV2 to TRBJ2-5, with D maybe TRBD2 (6 bases). In germline, CDR1 is SNHLY, CDR2 FYNNEI. With 8 bases removed from V and 7 bases from J, the gap between germline ends came to 14 bases. This CDR3 is 12 amino acids long. CDR3: CASRRELGTQYF. CDR3 nucleotide sequence: TGTGCCAGCCGGAGGGAGTTGGGGACCCAGTACTTC.

The chain employs TRBV30 and TRBJ2-3; 9 bases map to TRBD2. Germline loops: CDR1 GTSNPN, CDR2 SVGIG (reference sequence). The V segment lost 3 bases and the J segment 0 bases; nucleotides outside the gene matches: 7. This CDR3 is 16 amino acids long. The CDR3 DNA reads TGTGCCTGGAGATTGGTAACTAGCGGGAGCACAGATACGCAGTATTTT. Its translation is CAWRLVTSGSTDTQYF.

The genes are TRBV25-1 and TRBJ2-3; 7 bases agree with TRBD2. Germline CDR1 and CDR2: MGHDK and SYGVNS. J lost 4 bases, V lost 4 bases, and 8 bases had no gene match. CDR3 length: 15 residues. The CDR3 loop reads CASSALGGDSDTQYF. In DNA form, the CDR3 reads TGTGCCAGCAGTGCCCTTGGGGGGGATTCAGATACGCAGTATTTT.

The rearrangement joins TRBV2 to TRBJ1-4, with TRBD1 as a possible D gene (5 bases). This CDR3 has 14 amino acids. V lost 8 bases and J 11 bases, leaving 21 bases between the germline ends. The germline CDR1 and CDR2 sequences are SNHLY and FYNNEI. CDR3 coding DNA: TGTGCCAGCTTCCAAGGGCAGGGCGGTCGGAAACTGTTTTTT. The encoded protein is CASFQGQGGRKLFF. The whole variable domain, remainder taken from reference TRBV2 and TRBJ1-4, is EPEVTQTPSHQVTQMGQEVILRCVPISNHLYFYWYRQILGQKVEFLVSFYNNEISEKSEIFDDQFSVERPDGSNFTLKIRSTKLEDSAMYFCASFQGQGGRKLFFGSGTQLSVL.

The rearrangement joins TRBV14 to TRBJ1-1, with a tentative D call TRBD1 (5 bases). Trimming cost V 3 bases and J 2 bases, with 13 bases left between them. Per the germline V gene, CDR1 is SGHDN and CDR2 is FVKESK. The CDR3 has 15 amino acids. The CDR3: CASSHLTGVNTEAFF. CDR3 nucleotides: TGTGCCAGCAGCCACCTCACGGGGGTTAACACTGAAGCTTTCTTT. Full variable domain (remainder filled in from reference TRBV14 and TRBJ1-1): EAGVTQFPSHSVIEKGQTVTLRCDPISGHDNLYWYRRVMGKEIKFLLHFVKESKQDESGMPNNRFLAERTGGTYSTLKVQPAELEDSGVYFCASSHLTGVNTEAFFGQGTRLTVV.

This chain uses TRBV4-3 with TRBJ2-1, with TRBD2 as a possible D gene (5 bases). CDR1 is LGHNA and CDR2 is YSLEER in the germline V gene. The ends were cut back, 1 base at V and 8 bases at J, with 12 bases in the middle. CDR3 length: 14 residues. CDR3 sequence: CASSQVGGLHEQFF. DNA for the CDR3: TGCGCCAGCAGCCAAGTTGGCGGGCTACATGAGCAGTTCTTC.

The gene calls are TRBV29-1 and TRBJ2-2; D uncertain. Germline assignment: CDR1 SQVTM and CDR2 ANQGSEA. CDR3 length equals 13 residues. Trimming shortened V by 3 bases and J by 4 bases, and 9 bases separated the two germline ends. The CDR3 bases are TGCAGCGTTGATAGCCTGAGCACCGGGGAGCTGTTTTTT. Amino acids: CSVDSLSTGELFF.

The chain couples TRBV19 to TRBJ2-1, with a tentative D call TRBD2 (6 bases). This CDR3 contains 13 residues. V gave up 5 bases and J gave up 8 bases, with 13 bases separating them. Germline assignment: CDR1 LNHDA and CDR2 SQIVND (reference sequence). CDR3 in DNA: TGTGCCAGTAGTCTCGGGGGTATCGATGAGCAGTTCTTC. Its protein product is CASSLGGIDEQFF.

V is TRBV6-5 and J is TRBJ1-2, with TRBD1 as a possible D gene (6 bases). The CDR3 contains 16 residues. V was clipped by 0 bases and J by 3 bases, with 14 bases between them. The germline V gene encodes CDR1 MNHEY and CDR2 SVGAGI. CDR3 region: CASSYSIPGDHYGYTF. CDR3 bases: TGTGCCAGCAGTTACTCGATTCCAGGGGACCACTATGGCTACACCTTC.

The chain joins TRBV4-3 to TRBJ2-3, with 10 nucleotides matching TRBD2. Germline loops: CDR1 LGHNA, CDR2 YSLEER. CDR3 length equals 17 residues. The V and J ends lost 1 base and 6 bases, in that order; junction bases with no gene match: 10. CDR3 in DNA: TGCGCCAGCAGCCAAGGGACTAGCGGTCCCATTTCCGATACGCAGTATTTT. Residues: CASSQGTSGPISDTQYF.

V usage is TRBV27 and J usage is TRBJ1-2; 9 nucleotides agree with TRBD1. CDR3 length equals 14 residues. Per the germline V gene, CDR1 is MNHEY and CDR2 is SMNVEV (reference sequence). V shed 5 bases and J 7 bases; nucleotides not matched to a gene: 8. The DNA of the CDR3 is TGTGCCAGCAGTCCGGGACAGGGAATTTTTGGCTACACCTTC. This translates into CASSPGQGIFGYTF.